Below, 5 T cell receptor beta chains from the same sample are listed, as sequenced in a study of control samples from healthy donors and cancer patients. Sequencing was performed with immunoSEQ multiplex PCR; in TCRdb, only in-frame clones are kept and a portion is missing. The sample contains around 120,000 clones, more than 80% of which appear only once. Sequenced: PBMCs. These receptors were taken from a woman aged 45-60 years with colorectal cancer.

This rearrangement joins TRBV7-8 to TRBJ1-2, with 7 nucleotides matching TRBD1. The CDR3 is made up of 14 amino acids. The V segment lost 1 base and the J segment 8 bases; nucleotides outside the gene matches: 7. CDR1 is SGHVS, CDR2 FQNEAQ, per germline. The CDR3 DNA is TGTGCCAGCAGCTTAGGGACAGGACGGCAAGGCTACACCTTC. As protein: CASSLGTGRQGYTF.

This chain uses TRBV30 with TRBJ1-1; TRBD1 aligns across 7 bases. Germline assignment: CDR1 GTSNPN and CDR2 SVGIG (reference sequence). This CDR3 contains 14 residues. J was trimmed by 6 bases and V by 4 bases; bases with no gene match: 11. Here the CDR3 reads CAWIRGLKGPEAFF. The CDR3 DNA follows: TGTGCCTGGATAAGGGGGCTAAAAGGGCCTGAAGCTTTCTTT.

The chain carries TRBV9 and TRBJ2-1; TRBD2 agrees at 9 bases. From germline, CDR1 is SGDLS and CDR2 YYNGEE. The V segment lost 4 bases and the J segment 6 bases; nucleotides outside the gene matches: 14. This CDR3 contains 17 residues. The CDR3 nucleotides are TGTGCCAGCAGCCCCCCCTTCGAGCTAGCGGGGTTCAATGAGCAGTTCTTC. Encoded protein: CASSPPFELAGFNEQFF.

The chain recombines TRBV9 with TRBJ1-1; TRBD1 might be the D (5 bases). V was cut by 4 bases and J by 3 bases, with 13 bases left in between. The germline gives CDR1 SGDLS, CDR2 YYNGEE. The CDR3 covers 14 residues. The CDR3 sequence: CASSPSWGDTEAFF. The CDR3 nucleotides are TGTGCCAGCAGCCCCAGTTGGGGGGACACTGAAGCTTTCTTT.

The V gene is TRBV29-1, the J gene TRBJ2-6; no firm D call. Germline-derived CDR1 and CDR2 are SQVTM and ANQGSEA. The V gene lost 6 bases and the J gene lost 2 bases, with 8 bases spanning the gap. CDR3 length: 13 residues. The CDR3 sequence is CSVSVAGANVLTF. The CDR3 DNA follows: TGCAGCGTGTCCGTGGCTGGGGCCAACGTCCTGACTTTC.